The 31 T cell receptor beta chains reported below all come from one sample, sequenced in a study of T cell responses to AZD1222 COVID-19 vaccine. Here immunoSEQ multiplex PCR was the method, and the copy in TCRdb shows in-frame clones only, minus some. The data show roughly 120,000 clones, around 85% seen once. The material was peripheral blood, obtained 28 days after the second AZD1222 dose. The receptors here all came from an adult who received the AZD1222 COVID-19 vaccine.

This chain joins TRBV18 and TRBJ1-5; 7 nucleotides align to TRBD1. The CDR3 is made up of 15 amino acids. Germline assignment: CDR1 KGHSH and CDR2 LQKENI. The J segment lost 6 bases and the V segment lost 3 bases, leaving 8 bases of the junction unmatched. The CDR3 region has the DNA TGTGCCAGCTCACCCACCTGGGACAGACTTCAGCCCCAGCATTTT. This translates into CASSPTWDRLQPQHF.

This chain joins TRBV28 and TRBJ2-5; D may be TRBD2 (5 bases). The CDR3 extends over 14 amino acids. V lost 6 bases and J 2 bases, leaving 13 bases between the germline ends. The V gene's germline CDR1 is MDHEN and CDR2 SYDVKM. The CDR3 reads CASSRGHLQETQYF. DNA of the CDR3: TGTGCCAGCAGCCGGGGTCACCTACAAGAGACCCAGTACTTC.

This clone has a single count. The CDR3 DNA reads as TGTGCCTGGAATGGCGGGGGGGGTTCACCCCTCCACTTT. Translating it yields CAWNGGGGSPLHF. V usage is TRBV30 and J usage is TRBJ1-6; TRBD1 might be the D (5 bases). Germline CDR1 and CDR2: GTSNPN and SVGIG (reference sequence). CDR3 size: 13 residues. V shed 4 bases and J shed 9 bases, with 13 bases lying between them.

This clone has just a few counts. The CDR3 coding sequence is TGTGCCAGCAGTTTCGTGCCCTGGACAGAGCTTAATGAAAAACTGTTTTTT. It encodes CASSFVPWTELNEKLFF. The rearrangement links TRBV28 to TRBJ1-4; a weak D match, TRBD1 (6 bases). From germline, CDR1 is MDHEN and CDR2 SYDVKM. Deletions cut 3 bases from V and 4 bases from J, with 18 bases between. The CDR3 consists of 17 residues.

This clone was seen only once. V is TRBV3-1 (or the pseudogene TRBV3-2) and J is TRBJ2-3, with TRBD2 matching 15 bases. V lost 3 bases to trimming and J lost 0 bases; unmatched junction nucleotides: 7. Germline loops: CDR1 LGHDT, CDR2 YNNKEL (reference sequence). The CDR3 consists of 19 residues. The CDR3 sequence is CASSHTGTSGGTSTDTQYF. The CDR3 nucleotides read TGTGCCAGCAGCCATACCGGGACTAGCGGGGGGACTAGCACAGATACGCAGTATTTT.

CDR3 nucleotides: TGTGCCAGCAGTTCTCCGGGCGGGGAGCTGTTTTTT. It translates to CASSSPGGELFF. The rearrangement joins TRBV6-6 to TRBJ2-2; D is ambiguous. The V end lost 4 bases, the J end lost 7 bases, and 7 bases lay between the germline ends. The CDR3 contains 12 residues. The germline V gene encodes CDR1 MNHNY and CDR2 SVGAGI (reference sequence).

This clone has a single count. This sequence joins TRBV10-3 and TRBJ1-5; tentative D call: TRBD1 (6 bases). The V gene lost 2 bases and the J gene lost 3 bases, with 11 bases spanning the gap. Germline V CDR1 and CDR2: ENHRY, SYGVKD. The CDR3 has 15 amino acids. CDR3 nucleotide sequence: TGTGCCATCAGTGAGCAACAGGGTGACAATCAGCCCCAGCATTTT. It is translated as CAISEQQGDNQPQHF.

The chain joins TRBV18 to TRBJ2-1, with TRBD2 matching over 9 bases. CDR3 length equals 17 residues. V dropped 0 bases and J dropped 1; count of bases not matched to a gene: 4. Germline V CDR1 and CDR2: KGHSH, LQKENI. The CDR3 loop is CASSPPMSGGSYNEQFF. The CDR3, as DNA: TGTGCCAGCTCACCACCGATGAGCGGGGGGTCCTACAATGAGCAGTTCTTC.

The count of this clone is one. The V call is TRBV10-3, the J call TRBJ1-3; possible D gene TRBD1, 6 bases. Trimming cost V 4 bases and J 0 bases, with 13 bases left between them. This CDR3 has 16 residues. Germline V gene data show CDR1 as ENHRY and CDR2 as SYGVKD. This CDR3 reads CAISGDTGYSGNTIYF. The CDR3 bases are TGTGCCATCAGTGGGGATACAGGGTACTCTGGAAACACCATATATTTT.

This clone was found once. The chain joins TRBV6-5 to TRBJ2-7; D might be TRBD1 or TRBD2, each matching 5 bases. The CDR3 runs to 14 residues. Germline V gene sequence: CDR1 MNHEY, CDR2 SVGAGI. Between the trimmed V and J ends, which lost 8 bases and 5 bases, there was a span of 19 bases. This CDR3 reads CASLAGSDGNEQYF. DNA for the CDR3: TGTGCCAGCCTAGCAGGGTCGGACGGCAACGAGCAGTACTTC.

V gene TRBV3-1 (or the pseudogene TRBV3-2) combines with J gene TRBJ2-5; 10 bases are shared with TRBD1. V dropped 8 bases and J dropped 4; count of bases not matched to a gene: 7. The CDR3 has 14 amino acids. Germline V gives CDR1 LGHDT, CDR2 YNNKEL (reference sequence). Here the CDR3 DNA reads TGTGCCAGCTTCGGACAGGGGGTTCGAGAGACCCAGTACTTC. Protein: CASFGQGVRETQYF.

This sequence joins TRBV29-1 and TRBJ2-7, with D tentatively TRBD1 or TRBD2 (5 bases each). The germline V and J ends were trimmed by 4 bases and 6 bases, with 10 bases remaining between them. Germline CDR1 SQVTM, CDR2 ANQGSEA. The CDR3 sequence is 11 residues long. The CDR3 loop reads CSVASGAEQYF. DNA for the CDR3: TGCAGCGTTGCCTCCGGGGCCGAGCAGTACTTC.

The CDR3 spells CASSRQGGGYGYTF. CDR3 DNA sequence: TGTGCCAGCAGCCGCCAAGGGGGCGGGTATGGCTACACCTTC. The chain combines TRBV7-2 with TRBJ1-2, with TRBD1 matching over 7 bases. V dropped 5 bases and J dropped 5; count of bases not matched to a gene: 8. This CDR3 is 14 amino acids long. Germline loops: CDR1 SGHTA, CDR2 FQGNSA.

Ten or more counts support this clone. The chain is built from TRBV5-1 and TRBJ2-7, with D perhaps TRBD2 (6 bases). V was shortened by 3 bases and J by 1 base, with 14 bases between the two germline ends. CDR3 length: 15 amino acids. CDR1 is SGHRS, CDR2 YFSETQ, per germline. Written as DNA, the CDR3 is TGCGCCAGCAGCTGGGGAGGAGGGCCTTCCTACGAGCAGTACTTC. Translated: CASSWGGGPSYEQYF.

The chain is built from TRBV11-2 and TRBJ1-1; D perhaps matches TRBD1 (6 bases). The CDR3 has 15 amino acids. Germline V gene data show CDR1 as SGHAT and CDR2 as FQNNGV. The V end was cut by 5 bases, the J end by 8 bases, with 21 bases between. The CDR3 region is CASSPAWAGAREAFF. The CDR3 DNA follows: TGTGCCAGCAGCCCTGCCTGGGCAGGGGCCAGAGAAGCTTTCTTT.

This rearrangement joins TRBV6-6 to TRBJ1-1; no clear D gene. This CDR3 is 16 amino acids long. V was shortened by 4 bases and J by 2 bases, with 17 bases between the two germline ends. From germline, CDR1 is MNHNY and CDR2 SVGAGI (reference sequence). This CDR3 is CASSSADLGKNTEAFF. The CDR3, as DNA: TGTGCCAGCAGTTCGGCGGACCTGGGGAAAAACACTGAAGCTTTCTTT.

CDR3 sequence reads: CASSPAWGSTGELFF. The DNA of the CDR3 is TGTGCCAGCAGTCCCGCATGGGGGTCGACCGGGGAGCTGTTTTTT. The chain uses TRBV6-5 and TRBJ2-2, with D tentatively TRBD1 or TRBD2 (5 bases each). Between the trimmed V and J ends, which lost 5 bases and 5 bases, there was a span of 15 bases. There are 15 residues in the CDR3. Germline V CDR1 and CDR2: MNHEY, SVGAGI.

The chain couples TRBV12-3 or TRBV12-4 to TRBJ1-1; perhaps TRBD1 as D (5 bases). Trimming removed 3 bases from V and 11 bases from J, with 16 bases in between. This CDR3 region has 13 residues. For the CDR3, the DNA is TGTGCCAGCAGTTTCAATCGGGCAGGGTTCGCTTTCTTT. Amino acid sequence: CASSFNRAGFAFF.

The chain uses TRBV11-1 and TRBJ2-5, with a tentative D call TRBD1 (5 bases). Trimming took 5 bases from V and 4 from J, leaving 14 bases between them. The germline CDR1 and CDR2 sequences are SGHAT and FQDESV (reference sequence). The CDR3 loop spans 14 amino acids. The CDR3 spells CASSRTRVGETQYF. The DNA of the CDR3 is TGTGCCAGCAGCCGTACCAGGGTCGGAGAGACCCAGTACTTC. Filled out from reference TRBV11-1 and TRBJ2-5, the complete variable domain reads EAEVAQSPRYKITEKSQAVAFWCDPISGHATLYWYRQILGQGPELLVQFQDESVVDDSQLPKDRFSAERLKGVDSTLKIQPAELGDSAMYLCASSRTRVGETQYFGPGTRLLVL.

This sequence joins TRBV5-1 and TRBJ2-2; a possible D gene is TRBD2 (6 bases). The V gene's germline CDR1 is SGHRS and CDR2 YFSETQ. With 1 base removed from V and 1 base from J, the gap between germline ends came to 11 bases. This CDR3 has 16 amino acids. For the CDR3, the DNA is TGCGCCAGCAGCTTGTTCACGGGGGTGAACACCGGGGAGCTGTTTTTT. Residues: CASSLFTGVNTGELFF.

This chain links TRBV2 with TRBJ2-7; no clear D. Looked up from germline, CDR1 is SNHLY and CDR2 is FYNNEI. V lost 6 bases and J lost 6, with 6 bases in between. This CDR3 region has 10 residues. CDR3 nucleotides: TGTGCCAGCAGAAGTTTCGAGCAGTACTTC. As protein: CASRSFEQYF.

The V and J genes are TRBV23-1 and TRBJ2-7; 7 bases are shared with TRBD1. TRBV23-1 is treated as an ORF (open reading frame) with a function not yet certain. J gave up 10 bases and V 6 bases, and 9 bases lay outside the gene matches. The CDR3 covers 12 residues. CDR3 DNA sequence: TGCGCCAGCAGCTTGCCCGGGGACAGCCAGTACTTC. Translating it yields CASSLPGDSQYF.

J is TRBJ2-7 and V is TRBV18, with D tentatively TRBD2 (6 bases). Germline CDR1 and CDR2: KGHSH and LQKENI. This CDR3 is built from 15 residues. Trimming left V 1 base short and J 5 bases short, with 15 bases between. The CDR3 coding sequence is TGTGCCAGCTCACCACGGAGGGCTGGGGACCACGAGCAGTACTTC. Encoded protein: CASSPRRAGDHEQYF.

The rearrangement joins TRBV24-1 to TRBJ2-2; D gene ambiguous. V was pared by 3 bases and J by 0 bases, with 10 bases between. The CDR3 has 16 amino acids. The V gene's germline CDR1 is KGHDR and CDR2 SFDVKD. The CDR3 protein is CATSDPRPPNTGELFF. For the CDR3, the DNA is TGTGCCACCAGTGATCCCCGACCTCCGAACACCGGGGAGCTGTTTTTT.

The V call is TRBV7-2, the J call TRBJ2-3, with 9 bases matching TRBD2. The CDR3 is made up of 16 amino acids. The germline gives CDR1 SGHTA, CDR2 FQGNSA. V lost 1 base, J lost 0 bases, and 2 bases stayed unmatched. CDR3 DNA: TGTGCCAGCAGCTTAGTAGCGGGGGAGAGCACAGATACGCAGTATTTT. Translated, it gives CASSLVAGESTDTQYF.

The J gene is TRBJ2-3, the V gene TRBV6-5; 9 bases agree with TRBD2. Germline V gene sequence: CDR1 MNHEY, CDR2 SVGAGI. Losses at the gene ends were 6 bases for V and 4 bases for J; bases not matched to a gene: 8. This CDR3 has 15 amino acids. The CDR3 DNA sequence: TGTGCCAGCAGACGTGGGACTAGCTCACCAGATACGCAGTATTTT. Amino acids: CASRRGTSSPDTQYF.

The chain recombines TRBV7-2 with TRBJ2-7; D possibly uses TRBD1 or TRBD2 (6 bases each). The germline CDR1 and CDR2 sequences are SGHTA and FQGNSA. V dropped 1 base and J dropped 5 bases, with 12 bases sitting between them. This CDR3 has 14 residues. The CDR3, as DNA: TGTGCCAGCAGCTTAGGATGGGGGGACAACGAGCAGTACTTC. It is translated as CASSLGWGDNEQYF.

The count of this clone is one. DNA of the CDR3: TGTGCCTCCGAGACCTCTGGAAACACCATATATTTT. Amino acid sequence: CASETSGNTIYF. The rearrangement uses TRBV30 and TRBJ1-3; D call uncertain. Trimming left V 7 bases short and J 0 bases short, with 7 bases between. This CDR3 has 12 amino acids. The V gene's germline CDR1 is GTSNPN and CDR2 SVGIG (reference sequence).

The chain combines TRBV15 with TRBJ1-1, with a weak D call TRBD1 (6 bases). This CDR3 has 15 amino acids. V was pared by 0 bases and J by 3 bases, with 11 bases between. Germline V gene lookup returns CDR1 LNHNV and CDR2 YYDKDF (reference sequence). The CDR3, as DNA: TGTGCCACCAGCAGAGAACCGGACAGCTACACTGAAGCTTTCTTT. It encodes CATSREPDSYTEAFF.

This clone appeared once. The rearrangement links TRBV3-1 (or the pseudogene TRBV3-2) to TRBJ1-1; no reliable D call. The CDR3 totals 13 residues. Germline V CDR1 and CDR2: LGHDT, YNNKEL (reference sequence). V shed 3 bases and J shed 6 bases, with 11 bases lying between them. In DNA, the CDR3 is TGTGCCAGCAGCCAGGGCGCATCGTCTGAAGCTTTCTTT. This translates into CASSQGASSEAFF.

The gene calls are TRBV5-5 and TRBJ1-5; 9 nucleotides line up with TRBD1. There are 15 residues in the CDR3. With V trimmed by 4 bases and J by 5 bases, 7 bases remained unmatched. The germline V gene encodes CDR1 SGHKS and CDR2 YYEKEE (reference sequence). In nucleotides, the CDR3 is TGTGCCAGCAGCCACAGACAGGGGGGGTATCAGCCCCAGCATTTT. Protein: CASSHRQGGYQPQHF.